Listed below are T cell receptor beta chains from one sample, sequenced in a study of blood T cell repertoires in COVID-19. This table comes from immunoSEQ multiplex PCR, and its TCRdb copy is limited to in-frame clones, with some not included. Altogether under 350,000 clones are present, 70% to 90% being singletons, with the ten largest covering about 4%. Sequencing was performed on PBMCs or T cells enriched from blood (not recorded which). The receptors come from a woman aged 40 to 50 with acute COVID-19. CDR3s include the opening cysteine and the closing phenylalanine or tryptophan. D genes are given only for firm matches. Expanded clones are given a class, and other clones once, few, many or no size at all.

v_gene	len	j_gene	abundance	d_gene	CDR3nt	CDR3aa
TRBV19	14	TRBJ1-1	NA	NA	TGTGCCAGTAGTCAAGGCAGGATGAACACTGAAGCTTTCTTT	CASSQGRMNTEAFF
TRBV5-1	14	TRBJ1-4	NA	NA	TGCGCCAGCGCGGGGGGCGCAACTAATGAAAAACTGTTTTTT	CASAGGATNEKLFF
TRBV12-5	17	TRBJ1-4	NA	TRBD1	TGTGCTAGTGGTTTGGACTTTACCGGGACAGCAAATGAAAAACTGTTTTTT	CASGLDFTGTANEKLFF
TRBV18	16	TRBJ1-1	NA	TRBD1	TGTGCCAGCTCACGGGGGACAGGGGTCCTTGGGGCTGAAGCTTTCTTT	CASSRGTGVLGAEAFF
TRBV6-5	15	TRBJ2-7	NA	TRBD2	TGTGCCAGCAGTTACGCCCCACCGGGGGGCTACGAGCAGTACTTC	CASSYAPPGGYEQYF
TRBV12-5	12	TRBJ1-1	NA	NA	TGTGCTAGTGGTTTGTATGAGGTTGAAGCTTTCTTT	CASGLYEVEAFF
TRBV27	14	TRBJ1-1	few	NA	TGTGCCAGCAGGGAGGGACTCTGGAACACTGAAGCTTTCTTT	CASREGLWNTEAFF
TRBV7-2	14	TRBJ1-3	NA	NA	TGTGCCAGCAGCTCCGGGGGGGCTGGAAACACCATATATTTT	CASSSGGAGNTIYF
TRBV28	15	TRBJ2-2	NA	TRBD1	TGTGCCAGCAGCAAGACAGGGTTGAACACCGGGGAGCTGTTTTTT	CASSKTGLNTGELFF
TRBV4-2	14	TRBJ2-1	NA	NA	TGTGCCAGCGGACTCCCAGAAGCCCCAATGGGGCAGTTCTTC	CASGLPEAPMGQFF
TRBV5-1	16	TRBJ2-2	NA	TRBD2	TGCGCCAGCAGCACCAGACTAGCGGGAGAGGACGGGGAGCTGTTTTTT	CASSTRLAGEDGELFF
TRBV27	18	TRBJ2-7	NA	TRBD2	TGTGCCAGCAGTTTATCGATTGCGGGGGGCGCGGGCCGGGGCGAGCAGTACTTC	CASSLSIAGGAGRGEQYF
TRBV4-1	16	TRBJ1-1	once	TRBD1	TGCGCCAGCAGCCAAGCTGGGACAGGGGGGATCACTGAAGCTTTCTTT	CASSQAGTGGITEAFF
TRBV7-2	15	TRBJ2-1	NA	TRBD1	TGTGCCAGCAGCTTCTGGACAGGGGGCTACAATGAGCAGTTCTTC	CASSFWTGGYNEQFF
TRBV18	15	TRBJ1-2	NA	TRBD1	TGTGCCAGCTCACCCCTCGGGACAGATCACTATGGCTACACCTTC	CASSPLGTDHYGYTF
TRBV19	13	TRBJ1-6	NA	NA	TGTGCCAGTAAGAACAGGGAGAATTCACCCCTCCACTTT	CASKNRENSPLHF
TRBV10-3	12	TRBJ1-2	NA	TRBD1	TGTGCCATCAGCGGGACAGACTATGGCTACACCTTC	CAISGTDYGYTF
TRBV23-1	18	TRBJ1-2	NA	TRBD1	TGCGCCAGCAGTCAATCTGGCCCCAGGGGGGCATTTAACTATGGCTACACCTTC	CASSQSGPRGAFNYGYTF
TRBV7-2	17	TRBJ2-3	NA	TRBD2	TGTGCCAGCAGCTTAGAACTAGCGGGGGGGCCCACAGATACGCAGTATTTT	CASSLELAGGPTDTQYF
TRBV7-2	15	TRBJ2-3	NA	TRBD2	TGTGCCAGCAGCAGTAGCGGGGGAGACACAGATACGCAGTATTTT	CASSSSGGDTDTQYF
TRBV9	13	TRBJ1-2	NA	NA	TGTGCCAGCAGCCCCAGGACAGACTTTGGCTACACCTTC	CASSPRTDFGYTF
TRBV28	16	TRBJ2-7	NA	NA	TGTGCCAGCAGCCCCAACCTAGGTGGAGGGAGGATTGAGCAGTACTTC	CASSPNLGGGRIEQYF
TRBV5-1	16	TRBJ1-3	NA	NA	TGCGCCAGCAGACCGTTATGGGGAGACTCTGGAAACACCATATATTTT	CASRPLWGDSGNTIYF
TRBV28	15	TRBJ1-4	NA	NA	TGTGCCAGCAGTTCGAGGAAAACAACTAATGAAAAACTGTTTTTT	CASSSRKTTNEKLFF
TRBV4-1	16	TRBJ1-5	once	TRBD1	TGCGCCAGCAGTCAGTCCGGGACAGGGAAAAATCAGCCCCAGCATTTT	CASSQSGTGKNQPQHF
TRBV6-2/TRBV6-3	14	TRBJ1-2	NA	NA	TGTGCCAGCAGTATTCAACAGAGTAACTATGGCTACACCTTC	CASSIQQSNYGYTF
TRBV6-1	14	TRBJ1-2	NA	NA	TGTGCCAGCAGTGATAGGGGGGGGAGTTTTGGCTACACCTTC	CASSDRGGSFGYTF
TRBV12-3/TRBV12-4	11	TRBJ1-1	NA	NA	TGTGCCAGCAGTTTGAGCACTGAAGCTTTCTTT	CASSLSTEAFF
TRBV11-2	16	TRBJ2-1	NA	TRBD2	TGTGCCAGCAGGGGACTAGCGGGAGCCAAATACAATGAGCAGTTCTTC	CASRGLAGAKYNEQFF
TRBV12-2	15	TRBJ1-4	NA	NA	TGTGCAAGTCGCACGCCGGGACAGGGTTATGAAAAACTGTTTTTT	CASRTPGQGYEKLFF
TRBV5-4	15	TRBJ1-6	NA	NA	TGTGCCAGCAGCTTGTATGCAGGATTGGATTCACCCCTCCACTTT	CASSLYAGLDSPLHF
TRBV19	14	TRBJ1-3	few	NA	TGTGCCAGCGGGTTCAGGGCCACTGGAAACACCATATATTTT	CASGFRATGNTIYF
TRBV12-3/TRBV12-4	12	TRBJ1-5	NA	NA	TGTGCCAGCTCCCTAGGGGGTCAGCCCCAGCATTTT	CASSLGGQPQHF
TRBV6-5	12	TRBJ2-5	NA	NA	TGTGCCAGCAGAAGACATGGGGAGACCCAGTACTTC	CASRRHGETQYF
TRBV7-8	16	TRBJ2-5	NA	TRBD1	TGTGCCAGCAGCAAACGCTCAAGACAGGGTCCAGAGACCCAGTACTTC	CASSKRSRQGPETQYF
TRBV6-5	12	TRBJ1-1	NA	NA	TGTGCCAGCATTAGCCCAGGGTCTGAAGCTTTCTTT	CASISPGSEAFF
TRBV11-3	15	TRBJ2-7	NA	TRBD1	TGTGCCAGCAGCCCCTCGGCAGGGGGCCTGTACGAGCAGTACTTC	CASSPSAGGLYEQYF
TRBV6-2/TRBV6-3	16	TRBJ2-7	few	TRBD2	TGTGCCAGCAGTTCCCCGACTAGCGGGAGGTGGTACGAGCAGTACTTC	CASSSPTSGRWYEQYF
TRBV11-2	14	TRBJ1-3	once	NA	TGTGCCAGCAGCACGACAGGAGTTAGAAACACCATATATTTT	CASSTTGVRNTIYF
TRBV4-1	20	TRBJ2-2	NA	NA	TGCGCCAGCAGCCAAGATGGCCGTCCGGGACAAGGGGGTCGAGGCGGGGAGCTGTTTTTT	CASSQDGRPGQGGRGGELFF
TRBV11-2	14	TRBJ1-2	once	NA	TGTGCCAGCAGCCCCGTGTGGGGAGACTATGGCTACACCTTC	CASSPVWGDYGYTF
TRBV27	13	TRBJ1-1	NA	NA	TGTGCCAGCAGCCCTAACAGACGCACTGAAGCTTTCTTT	CASSPNRRTEAFF
TRBV12-3/TRBV12-4	13	TRBJ1-2	NA	TRBD1	TGTGCCAGCAGTCTAACAGGGGTTTATGGCTACACCTTC	CASSLTGVYGYTF
TRBV11-2	16	TRBJ2-1	NA	TRBD1	TGTGCCAGCAGCCCAAACGACAGGGGATGGACAAGCGAGCAGTTCTTC	CASSPNDRGWTSEQFF
TRBV4-3	15	TRBJ2-1	NA	TRBD1	TGCGCCAGCAGCCAAACGCCGACAGGGGGCCTTGAGCAGTTCTTC	CASSQTPTGGLEQFF
TRBV2	14	TRBJ2-1	NA	TRBD2	TGTGCCGGCACGAGGACTAGCGGGTACAATGAGCAGTTCTTC	CAGTRTSGYNEQFF
TRBV27	14	TRBJ2-7	NA	TRBD1	TGTGCCAGCAGTCCCCCGGGACAGGGGGTCGAGCAGTACTTC	CASSPPGQGVEQYF
TRBV6-5	13	TRBJ1-1	NA	NA	TGTGCCAGCAATCGGGTGTTGAACACTGAAGCTTTCTTT	CASNRVLNTEAFF
TRBV5-1	14	TRBJ1-4	once	TRBD1	TGCGCCAGCAGGGGCGACAGGGTTGGTGAAAAACTGTTTTTT	CASRGDRVGEKLFF
TRBV28	16	TRBJ1-5	NA	TRBD1	TGTGCCAGCAGTCGTCCCAGGGGGCTACTAATACAGCCCCAGCATTTT	CASSRPRGLLIQPQHF
TRBV2	17	TRBJ1-1	once	TRBD1	TGTGCCAGCAGCGCACAGGGGGCCGCGACGATGAACACTGAAGCTTTCTTT	CASSAQGAATMNTEAFF
TRBV6-2/TRBV6-3	15	TRBJ1-2	NA	NA	TGTGCCAGCAGTTACATTTACCGGCCGGGAGATGGCTACACCTTC	CASSYIYRPGDGYTF
TRBV7-3	13	TRBJ2-5	NA	NA	TGTGCCAGCAGCGTTTCAGTACGTGAGACCCAGTACTTC	CASSVSVRETQYF
TRBV2	11	TRBJ1-1	once	NA	TGTGCCAGCAGTGAAGAGGAGGGAGCTTTCTTT	CASSEEEGAFF